Presented here are 21 T cell receptor beta chains from one specimen sequenced in a study of blood T cell repertoires in COVID-19. Sequenced by immunoSEQ multiplex PCR; TCRdb stores in-frame clones only, minus some. This sample has about 99,000 clones; 85% to 90% occur once, and the top ten carry about 1.9%. Specimen: peripheral blood. These receptors all come from a man over 45 with COVID-19, enrolled during active disease.

This clone was counted once. J is TRBJ2-1 and V is TRBV23-1; TRBD1 might be the D (6 bases). TRBV23-1 is reported as an ORF; its role is uncertain. Trimming took off 11 bases at V and 8 bases at J, with 16 bases between the two ends. The CDR3 sequence is 12 residues long. The CDR3 spells CAGGRGVDEQFF. CDR3 in DNA: TGCGCCGGGGGCAGGGGTGTTGATGAGCAGTTCTTC.

The V gene is TRBV5-5, the J gene TRBJ1-1; D is possibly TRBD1 (5 bases). There are 12 residues in the CDR3. The germline V and J ends were trimmed by 4 bases and 3 bases, with 7 bases remaining between them. Germline V lookup: CDR1 SGHKS, CDR2 YYEKEE (reference sequence). The CDR3 DNA sequence: TGTGCCAGCAGCGGAGGGGACACTGAAGCTTTCTTT. This translates into CASSGGDTEAFF. The full variable domain, rest sourced from reference TRBV5-5 and TRBJ1-1, is DAGVTQSPTHLIKTRGQQVTLRCSPISGHKSVSWYQQVLGQGPQFIFQYYEKEERGRGNFPDRFSARQFPNYSSELNVNALLLGDSALYLCASSGGDTEAFFGQGTRLTVV.

The V and J genes are TRBV10-3 and TRBJ2-2, with 9 positions matching TRBD1. Germline V gene lookup returns CDR1 ENHRY and CDR2 SYGVKD. Losses at the gene ends were 2 bases for V and 5 bases for J; bases not matched to a gene: 6. This CDR3 contains 16 residues. CDR3 loop: CAISEAGTGPTGELFF. The CDR3 bases are TGTGCCATCAGTGAGGCCGGGACAGGGCCAACCGGGGAGCTGTTTTTT.

V gene TRBV30 combines with J gene TRBJ1-1; D not resolved. The CDR3 consists of 15 residues. Between the trimmed V and J ends, which lost 4 bases and 4 bases, there was a span of 19 bases. Germline CDR1 GTSNPN, CDR2 SVGIG (reference sequence). The CDR3 DNA reads TGTGCCTGGAATGGTCTCGGCAACAGTTTCACTGAAGCTTTCTTT. It translates to CAWNGLGNSFTEAFF.

The J gene is TRBJ1-4, the V gene TRBV6-5, with TRBD1 matching 9 bases. In germline, CDR1 is MNHEY, CDR2 SVGAGI. There are 16 residues in the CDR3. With 0 bases clipped from V and 6 bases from J, the junction kept 5 bases outside the gene matches. The CDR3 DNA sequence: TGTGCCAGCAGTTACTCTAACAGGGGGCATTATGAAAAACTGTTTTTT. Translating gives CASSYSNRGHYEKLFF.

The rearrangement uses TRBV15 and TRBJ1-1; no clear D. V lost 0 bases and J 1 base, leaving 6 bases between the germline ends. The V gene's germline CDR1 is LNHNV and CDR2 YYDKDF (reference sequence). CDR3 length equals 14 residues. Here the CDR3 reads CATSRDSGNTEAFF. CDR3 sequence (DNA): TGTGCCACCAGCAGAGATTCGGGGAACACTGAAGCTTTCTTT. Together with reference TRBV15 and TRBJ1-1, the CDR3 gives the full variable domain: DAMVIQNPRYQVTQFGKPVTLSCSQTLNHNVMYWYQQKSSQAPKLLFHYYDKDFNNEADTPDNFQSRRPNTSFCFLDIRSPGLGDTAMYLCATSRDSGNTEAFFGQGTRLTVV.

J is TRBJ1-1 and V is TRBV5-1; no firm D call. The V gene lost 1 base and the J gene lost 4 bases, with 8 bases spanning the gap. Germline V lookup: CDR1 SGHRS, CDR2 YFSETQ. CDR3 length: 13 amino acids. CDR3 residues: CASSLIAGTEAFF. CDR3 coding DNA: TGCGCCAGCAGCTTGATAGCGGGCACTGAAGCTTTCTTT. Combining the CDR3 with reference TRBV5-1 and TRBJ1-1 gives the whole variable domain KAGVTQTPRYLIKTRGQQVTLSCSPISGHRSVSWYQQTPGQGLQFLFEYFSETQRNKGNFPGRFSGRQFSNSRSEMNVSTLELGDSALYLCASSLIAGTEAFFGQGTRLTVV.

The rearrangement joins TRBV30 to TRBJ1-2; D unresolved. Germline assignment: CDR1 GTSNPN and CDR2 SVGIG (reference sequence). With 1 base removed from V and 4 bases from J, the gap between germline ends came to 7 bases. CDR3 length: 12 amino acids. CDR3 nucleotide sequence: TGTGCCTGGAGTGCAAGACTCTATGGCTACACCTTC. Translated, it gives CAWSARLYGYTF.

This clone was found a few times. The V and J genes are TRBV20-1 and TRBJ1-5; no firm D call. V shed 3 bases and J shed 2 bases, with 11 bases lying between them. This CDR3 comprises 14 residues. Germline values: CDR1 DFQATT, CDR2 SNEGSKA (reference sequence). CDR3 region: CSASTAVGNQPQHF. Here the CDR3 DNA reads TGCAGTGCTAGTACAGCCGTCGGCAATCAGCCCCAGCATTTT.

The genes are TRBV7-3 and TRBJ2-2; 9 bases are shared with TRBD2. The CDR3 consists of 19 residues. V lost 5 bases, J lost 7 bases, and 20 bases stayed unmatched. Germline-derived CDR1 and CDR2 are SGHTA and FQGTGA. This CDR3 reads CASSTTTGVAGALGGELFF. CDR3 bases: TGTGCCAGCAGCACCACCACGGGGGTAGCGGGGGCCCTCGGCGGGGAGCTGTTTTTT.

V gene TRBV30 combines with J gene TRBJ2-2; 9 nucleotides align to TRBD1. Germline assignment: CDR1 GTSNPN and CDR2 SVGIG (reference sequence). This CDR3 contains 15 residues. The ends lost 3 bases at V and 2 bases at J; junction bases unmatched: 4. As DNA, the CDR3 is TGTGCCTGGAGCCCGGGACAGGGAAACACCGGGGAGCTGTTTTTT. Protein product: CAWSPGQGNTGELFF.

V and J are TRBV30 and TRBJ1-2; tentative D call: TRBD1 (6 bases). V lost 3 bases and J lost 8, with 13 bases in between. This CDR3 is built from 12 residues. From germline, CDR1 is GTSNPN and CDR2 SVGIG (reference sequence). CDR3 sequence: CAWRLNRDGYTF. Here the CDR3 DNA reads TGTGCCTGGAGACTGAACAGGGACGGCTACACCTTC.

This sequence joins TRBV5-1 and TRBJ1-6; the match to TRBD1 covers 11 bases. The CDR3 has 13 residues. Germline CDR1 SGHRS, CDR2 YFSETQ. The CDR3 DNA reads TGCGCTTCGGGACAGGGGGATGGTTCACCCCTCCACTTT. Translating it yields CASGQGDGSPLHF.

This sequence joins TRBV7-2 and TRBJ1-2, with 7 bases matching TRBD1. V lost 3 bases, J lost 7 bases, and 8 bases stayed unmatched. This CDR3 is 14 amino acids long. Germline V gene lookup returns CDR1 SGHTA and CDR2 FQGNSA. In DNA, the CDR3 is TGTGCCAGCAGCTTGACAGGGAGTAGCTTTGGCTACACCTTC. Translating gives CASSLTGSSFGYTF.

V gene TRBV19 combines with J gene TRBJ2-3, with TRBD1 matching over 8 bases. CDR3 size: 18 residues. Germline V gene sequence: CDR1 LNHDA, CDR2 SQIVND (reference sequence). Germline trimming cut 4 bases from V and 0 bases from J; bases unmatched to any gene: 12. In nucleotides, the CDR3 is TGTGCCAGTAGTAGAGAATCCCCCAACAGGGGGAGCACAGATACGCAGTATTTT. It codes for CASSRESPNRGSTDTQYF. The variable domain in full, completed from reference TRBV19 and TRBJ2-3, reads DGGITQSPKYLFRKEGQNVTLSCEQNLNHDAMYWYRQDPGQGLRLIYYSQIVNDFQKGDIAEGYSVSREKKESFPLTVTSAQKNPTAFYLCASSRESPNRGSTDTQYFGPGTRLTVL.

The CDR3 region is CASSQGGGAFF. The CDR3 DNA reads TGTGCCAGCAGCCAGGGGGGGGGAGCTTTCTTT. This chain uses TRBV3-1 (or the pseudogene TRBV3-2) with TRBJ1-1; D might be TRBD1 (5 bases). Germline V lookup: CDR1 LGHDT, CDR2 YNNKEL (reference sequence). The CDR3 totals 11 residues. Trimming pared 3 bases from V and 10 bases from J, leaving 9 bases between.

The J gene is TRBJ2-7, the V gene TRBV5-4, with 7 bases matching TRBD2. The germline V gene has CDR1 SGHNT and CDR2 YYREEE (reference sequence). This CDR3 has 15 residues. V lost 5 bases, J lost 5 bases, and 13 bases stayed unmatched. The CDR3 DNA reads TGTGCCAGCAGTCCCTTGGGCTCCCGGGGGGACGAGCAGTACTTC. It is translated as CASSPLGSRGDEQYF.

This clone has a handful of counts. The gene calls are TRBV19 and TRBJ2-7; weak D call: TRBD2 (5 bases). CDR1 LNHDA and CDR2 SQIVND come from the germline V gene (reference sequence). The V end lost 11 bases, the J end lost 4 bases, and 15 bases lay between the germline ends. CDR3 length: 12 residues. The DNA for the CDR3 is TGTGCCCCCATGCGGGCCAAGTACGAGCAGTACTTC. Its protein is CAPMRAKYEQYF. Using reference TRBV19 and TRBJ2-7 for the parts outside the CDR3, the full variable domain is DGGITQSPKYLFRKEGQNVTLSCEQNLNHDAMYWYRQDPGQGLRLIYYSQIVNDFQKGDIAEGYSVSREKKESFPLTVTSAQKNPTAFYLCAPMRAKYEQYFGPGTRLTVT.

The rearrangement joins TRBV3-1 (or the pseudogene TRBV3-2) to TRBJ2-7; TRBD1 agrees at 7 bases. V was pared by 8 bases and J by 4 bases, with 5 bases of the junction left unmatched. This CDR3 comprises 12 residues. Germline lookup yields CDR1 LGHDT and CDR2 YNNKEL (reference sequence). The CDR3 DNA reads TGTGCCAGCGAAGGGGGCGGGTACGAGCAGTACTTC. Its translation is CASEGGGYEQYF.

The chain is built from TRBV2 and TRBJ1-1; D remains unclear. Germline CDR1 reads SNHLY; CDR2 reads FYNNEI. The CDR3 contains 14 residues. Trimming pared 1 base from V and 1 base from J, leaving 7 bases between. CDR3 protein: CASSEGVGNTEAFF. The CDR3 DNA sequence: TGTGCCAGCAGTGAAGGAGTTGGGAACACTGAAGCTTTCTTT.

V and J are TRBV10-2 and TRBJ1-5; TRBD1 is a possible D gene (6 bases). Germline CDR1 is WSHSY and CDR2 is SAAADI. The V end lost 0 bases, the J end lost 6 bases, and 9 bases lay between the germline ends. The length of the CDR3 is 14 residues. The CDR3 region has the DNA TGCGCCAGCAGTGAGTCGGGGGGGCGTCAGCCCCAGCATTTT. Translated: CASSESGGRQPQHF.